The 24 T cell receptor beta chains reported below all come from one sample, sequenced in a study of cytomegalovirus exposure and HLA in healthy donors. The PCR had 60 Vbeta and 13 Jbeta primers. Produced via immunoSEQ multiplex PCR; TCRdb's table is partial and in-frame only. Of 180,000 or so clones listed, under 80% are singletons. The specimen sequenced was PBMCs. All receptors come from a human donor in good health.

V and J are TRBV4-1 and TRBJ2-3; 8 nucleotides align to TRBD1. V dropped 3 bases and J dropped 3; count of bases not matched to a gene: 5. The CDR3 spans 15 residues. Germline V CDR1 and CDR2: MGHRA, YSYEKL. This CDR3 reads CASSQEQGGTDTQYF. DNA of the CDR3: TGCGCCAGCAGCCAGGAACAGGGGGGAACAGATACGCAGTATTTT.

CDR3 sequence (DNA): TGTGCCAGCTCACCATCCCTCACAGATACGCAGTATTTT. Translated, it gives CASSPSLTDTQYF. V gene TRBV18 combines with J gene TRBJ2-3; no reliable D call. V lost 2 bases, J lost 2 bases, and 5 bases lay in between. Germline V gene sequence: CDR1 KGHSH, CDR2 LQKENI. The CDR3 length is 13 residues.

This clone was seen more than once but under ten times. The V gene is TRBV12-5, the J gene TRBJ2-1; 9 nucleotides line up with TRBD1. The V and J ends lost 0 bases and 5 bases, in that order; junction bases with no gene match: 11. The CDR3 runs 18 residues. The germline V gene has CDR1 LGHNT and CDR2 FRNRAP. The CDR3 spells CASGLVPEPGQGHNEQFF. In nucleotides, the CDR3 is TGTGCTAGTGGTTTGGTACCCGAACCGGGACAGGGACACAATGAGCAGTTCTTC.

This chain joins TRBV4-2 and TRBJ2-1; 9 bases fit TRBD2. V was pared by 8 bases and J by 7 bases, with 6 bases of the junction left unmatched. This CDR3 has 13 amino acids. Looked up from germline, CDR1 is LGHNA and CDR2 is YNFKEQ. DNA for the CDR3: TGTGCCAGCTTAGGGCGGGGGGGGAATGAGCAGTTCTTC. Its translation: CASLGRGGNEQFF.

This CDR3 is CAISESLPGNTDTQYF. The CDR3 coding sequence is TGTGCCATCAGTGAGTCTTTGCCAGGAAACACAGATACGCAGTATTTT. The chain joins TRBV10-3 to TRBJ2-3; D remains unclear. The CDR3 sequence is 16 residues long. V shed 0 bases and J shed 2 bases, with 12 bases lying between them. Looked up from germline, CDR1 is ENHRY and CDR2 is SYGVKD.

The rearrangement uses TRBV4-1 and TRBJ2-1, with a weak D call TRBD2 (6 bases). Germline values: CDR1 MGHRA, CDR2 YSYEKL. V was clipped by 4 bases and J by 2 bases, with 12 bases between them. The CDR3 extends over 15 amino acids. The CDR3 reads CASSRLGLAYNEQFF. CDR3 in DNA: TGCGCCAGCAGCCGTCTGGGACTCGCCTACAATGAGCAGTTCTTC.

This clone was found once. The CDR3 nucleotides read TGCGCCAGCAGCTTGTTTCGAGGTCAAGAGACCCAGTACTTC. It specifies CASSLFRGQETQYF. V is TRBV5-1 and J is TRBJ2-5; D unclear. There are 14 residues in the CDR3. Germline assignment: CDR1 SGHRS and CDR2 YFSETQ. Trimming stripped 1 base from V and 2 bases from J, with 9 bases between.

This clone was found a few times. The chain recombines TRBV19 with TRBJ1-2; D gene uncertain. Germline assignment: CDR1 LNHDA and CDR2 SQIVND (reference sequence). The CDR3 runs to 14 residues. V shed 7 bases and J shed 6 bases, with 18 bases lying between them. Written as DNA, the CDR3 is TGTGCCAGTACCTCCCGAGGAGCGGAGGATGGCTACACCTTC. Translated: CASTSRGAEDGYTF.

The gene calls are TRBV18 and TRBJ1-3; D unclear. V shed 0 bases and J shed 4 bases, with 13 bases lying between them. Germline V gene sequence: CDR1 KGHSH, CDR2 LQKENI. The CDR3 contains 16 residues. The CDR3 protein is CASSPPKAGFGNTIYF. CDR3 nucleotide sequence: TGTGCCAGCTCACCACCGAAGGCAGGCTTCGGAAACACCATATATTTT.

The chain joins TRBV4-3 to TRBJ2-7, with unresolved D. CDR1 and CDR2 (germline): LGHNA, YSLEER. CDR3 size: 13 residues. V was clipped by 1 base and J by 3 bases, with 7 bases between them. The CDR3 sequence is CASSQGGNYEQYF. DNA of the CDR3: TGCGCCAGCAGCCAAGGAGGAAACTACGAGCAGTACTTC.

This chain links TRBV6-6 with TRBJ2-7; 9 bases align to TRBD2. This CDR3 region has 16 residues. Losses at the gene ends were 0 bases for V and 2 bases for J; bases not matched to a gene: 5. Germline V CDR1 and CDR2: MNHNY, SVGAGI (reference sequence). Here the CDR3 DNA reads TGTGCCAGCAGTTACTCGTTCAGCGGGGGGACCTACGAGCAGTACTTC. This gives the protein CASSYSFSGGTYEQYF.

The rearrangement uses TRBV15 and TRBJ1-2, with D possibly matching TRBD1 (5 bases). Trimming removed 0 bases from V and 8 bases from J, with 10 bases in between. Germline CDR1 and CDR2: LNHNV and YYDKDF (reference sequence). The CDR3 consists of 13 residues. CDR3 nucleotide sequence: TGTGCCACCAGCAGAGAGATAGGGGCAGGCTACACCTTC. It specifies CATSREIGAGYTF.

CDR3 in amino acids: CASSRAQGPQETQYF. In nucleotides, the CDR3 is TGTGCCAGCAGCCGCGCCCAGGGGCCCCAAGAGACCCAGTACTTC. V and J are TRBV5-5 and TRBJ2-5; TRBD1 might be the D (6 bases). V gave up 4 bases and J gave up 1 base, with 14 bases separating them. Per the germline V gene, CDR1 is SGHKS and CDR2 is YYEKEE (reference sequence). The CDR3 totals 15 residues. The full variable domain, its missing parts supplied by reference TRBV5-5 and TRBJ2-5, is DAGVTQSPTHLIKTRGQQVTLRCSPISGHKSVSWYQQVLGQGPQFIFQYYEKEERGRGNFPDRFSARQFPNYSSELNVNALLLGDSALYLCASSRAQGPQETQYFGPGTRLLVL.

V is TRBV5-5 and J is TRBJ2-7, with a weak D call TRBD1 (6 bases). This CDR3 region has 11 residues. Between the trimmed V and J ends, which lost 2 bases and 6 bases, there was a span of 6 bases. Germline lookup yields CDR1 SGHKS and CDR2 YYEKEE (reference sequence). The CDR3, as DNA: TGTGCCAGCAGCTTAGGGGGCGAGCAGTACTTC. Translation gives CASSLGGEQYF. The full variable domain, with the rest looked up from reference TRBV5-5 and TRBJ2-7, is DAGVTQSPTHLIKTRGQQVTLRCSPISGHKSVSWYQQVLGQGPQFIFQYYEKEERGRGNFPDRFSARQFPNYSSELNVNALLLGDSALYLCASSLGGEQYFGPGTRLTVT.

This chain uses TRBV5-5 with TRBJ2-5, with 7 positions matching TRBD1. Trimming cost V 0 bases and J 5 bases; bases outside gene matches: 7. The germline V gene encodes CDR1 SGHKS and CDR2 YYEKEE (reference sequence). This CDR3 comprises 15 residues. The CDR3 loop reads CASSLVNRGWETQYF. In nucleotides, the CDR3 is TGTGCCAGCAGCTTGGTGAACAGGGGATGGGAGACCCAGTACTTC.

The DNA of the CDR3 is TGTGCCAGCAGCTTAGATCGGGGGACTGGGGGCTACACCTTC. Translated, it gives CASSLDRGTGGYTF. The J gene is TRBJ1-2, the V gene TRBV11-2; TRBD1 is a possible D gene (5 bases). Per germline, CDR1 SGHAT and CDR2 FQNNGV. The germline V and J ends were trimmed by 0 bases and 8 bases, with 13 bases remaining between them. The length of the CDR3 is 14 residues.

A note on this clone: The junction differs from germline at one of its ends, possibly a read error. Other nucleotide sequences from this sample produce the same CDR3. V and J are TRBV7-8 and TRBJ2-7; 15 bases agree with TRBD2. Per the germline V gene, CDR1 is SGHVS and CDR2 is FQNEAQ. The length of the CDR3 is 17 residues. The CDR3 sequence: CASSPRPGLAGGSEQYF. The DNA of the CDR3 is TGTGCTAGCAGCCCCCGCCCAGGACTAGCGGGGGGGTCCGAGCAGTACTTC.

The rearrangement uses TRBV7-9 and TRBJ1-1, with D possibly being TRBD1 (6 bases). The CDR3 is 14 residues long. Germline V gene lookup returns CDR1 SEHNR and CDR2 FQNEAQ (reference sequence). Between the trimmed V and J ends, which lost 4 bases and 4 bases, there was a span of 13 bases. CDR3 sequence: CASSWEGGATEAFF. In DNA form, the CDR3 reads TGTGCCAGCAGCTGGGAAGGGGGTGCCACTGAAGCTTTCTTT.

This clone occurred once. The chain is built from TRBV7-6 and TRBJ2-7, with D perhaps TRBD2 (6 bases). The length of the CDR3 is 16 residues. Germline V gene lookup returns CDR1 SGHVS and CDR2 FNYEAQ. Trimming left V 2 bases short and J 4 bases short, with 18 bases between. The CDR3 DNA follows: TGTGCCAGCAGCTTATTTGGGGACGGGGGACGGTACGAGCAGTACTTC. This gives the protein CASSLFGDGGRYEQYF.

Here the CDR3 DNA reads TGTGCCAGCAGTACTTACAGGGTCAGCTCTGGGGCCAACGTCCTGACTTTC. Translated: CASSTYRVSSGANVLTF. This rearrangement joins TRBV5-6 to TRBJ2-6; the D gene is possibly TRBD1 (6 bases). The CDR3 is 17 residues long. CDR1 and CDR2 from the germline V gene are SGHDT and YYEEEE. Trimming took off 5 bases at V and 0 bases at J, with 15 bases between the two ends.

The chain is built from TRBV9 and TRBJ1-3, with D possibly matching TRBD1 (5 bases). V was shortened by 6 bases and J by 4 bases, with 14 bases between the two germline ends. In germline, CDR1 is SGDLS, CDR2 YYNGEE. This CDR3 region has 14 residues. The DNA of the CDR3 is TGTGCCAGCACCGTTGGGGGGGAGGGAAACACCATATATTTT. Translating it yields CASTVGGEGNTIYF.

The rearrangement uses TRBV19 and TRBJ1-4, with D possibly being TRBD1 (6 bases). CDR1 is LNHDA and CDR2 is SQIVND in the germline V gene (reference sequence). Deletions cut 7 bases from V and 6 bases from J, with 15 bases between. The CDR3 totals 14 residues. DNA of the CDR3: TGTGCCAGTACAATGGACAGAAGGGATGAAAAACTGTTTTTT. It specifies CASTMDRRDEKLFF. The entire variable domain, with the rest obtained from reference TRBV19 and TRBJ1-4, is as follows: DGGITQSPKYLFRKEGQNVTLSCEQNLNHDAMYWYRQDPGQGLRLIYYSQIVNDFQKGDIAEGYSVSREKKESFPLTVTSAQKNPTAFYLCASTMDRRDEKLFFGSGTQLSVL.

This clone was counted a few times. The genes are TRBV6-5 and TRBJ2-5; D gene unclear. Germline CDR1 reads MNHEY; CDR2 reads SVGAGI. The CDR3 length is 14 residues. The V gene lost 6 bases and the J gene lost 1 base, with 12 bases spanning the gap. The CDR3 sequence: CASSPGVTQETQYF. The CDR3 coding sequence is TGTGCCAGCAGCCCCGGTGTCACCCAAGAGACCCAGTACTTC.

The rearrangement joins TRBV7-9 to TRBJ2-7; 10 nucleotides align to TRBD2. The germline V gene encodes CDR1 SEHNR and CDR2 FQNEAQ (reference sequence). The CDR3 runs 17 residues. Losses at the gene ends were 5 bases for V and 2 bases for J; bases not matched to a gene: 12. The CDR3 bases are TGTGCCAGCAGCCAACCCCTTAGCGGGGGGTCCCCCTACGAGCAGTACTTC. Translating it yields CASSQPLSGGSPYEQYF.